Listed here are 9 T cell receptor beta chains from one sample, sequenced in a study of tumor-infiltrating lymphocytes in primary liver carcinoma. Total RNA amounting to 500 ng was the source from which TCR beta cDNA was made with a constant-region primer. It was through three nested multiplex PCR rounds of slightly modified ARM-PCR that TCR beta libraries arose. The two initial PCR rounds, approximately 10 cycles each, used TRBV1-TRBV30 forward and C-beta reverse primers. TCRdb fed the multiplex PCR reads into MiXCR, producing one record per CDR3 protein. The sample includes roughly 20,000 distinct CDR3 sequences, 79% seen only once; the top ten take 40%. Scientists recovered RNA and DNA together from around 20-30 mg of unsorted bulk tissue. Sequenced sample: liver tumor tissue from sampling region 4. Stated subset: tumor region T4, right-lateral pole. Receptors originate from a woman aged 25 to 45 with primary liver carcinoma and hepatitis B virus infection.

As for this clonotype: The junction and the germline gene differ at one end; a read error may be behind it. The rearrangement uses TRBV5-5 and TRBJ1-5; 8 positions match TRBD1. The CDR3 contains 15 residues. The germline V gene has CDR1 SGHKS and CDR2 YYEKEE (reference sequence). This CDR3 is CASSQDRVIHQSQHF. CDR3 nucleotide sequence: TGCGCCAGCAGCCAGGACAGGGTGATTCATCAGTCCCAGCATTTT.

In the case of this clonotype: The CDR3 end shows no conserved phenylalanine or tryptophan, and so a read error is likely. The chain has TRBV6-5 and TRBJ2-3; no firm D call. CDR3 length: 13 amino acids. Germline CDR1 and CDR2: MNHEY and SVGAGI. The DNA for the CDR3 is TGTGCCTGCAGCCCCCGACCCACAGATACGCAGTATCTT. It encodes CACSPRPTDTQYL.

The chain links TRBV11-2 to TRBJ2-5; 9 bases line up with TRBD1. The CDR3 contains 15 residues. Per germline, CDR1 SGHAT and CDR2 FQNNGV. Trimming took 1 base from V and 2 from J; bases not matched to a gene: 2. CDR3 bases: TGTGCCAGCAGCTTAGGGACAGGGGTACAAGAGACCCAGTACTTC. Its translation is CASSLGTGVQETQYF.

The chain recombines TRBV6-5 with TRBJ2-2; D uncertain. The CDR3 loop spans 14 amino acids. The germline V gene encodes CDR1 MNHEY and CDR2 SVGAGI. V lost 8 bases and J 8 bases, leaving 18 bases between the germline ends. CDR3 coding DNA: TGTGCCAGCTGCCCCTTACCACCCACTGGGGAGCTGTTTTTT. This encodes CASCPLPPTGELFF.

Remarks on this clonotype: The CDR3 does not end in the conserved phenylalanine or tryptophan, so this is likely a read error. The chain carries TRBV14 and TRBJ2-7, with D possibly matching TRBD2 (6 bases). The CDR3 consists of 15 residues. Germline CDR1 reads SGHDN; CDR2 reads FVKESK. CDR3: CTSSQAAGTDYEQYI. CDR3 nucleotide sequence: TGTACCAGTAGCCAGGCGGCGGGGACTGACTACGAGCAGTACATC.

In regard to this clonotype: The final CDR3 position lacks the conserved phenylalanine or tryptophan, pointing to a likely read error. The DNA is left out, because the CDR3 cannot be placed on it with certainty; the CDR3 is given as TCRdb lists it. This rearrangement joins TRBV11-2 to TRBJ2-5; TRBD1 is the table's D call, not checked against the DNA. CDR1 is SGHAT and CDR2 is FQNNGV in the germline V gene. The CDR3 has 17 amino acids, counting both end residues. The CDR3 sequence: CASSPPGQGVGKETQYS.

The rearrangement joins TRBV12-3 or TRBV12-4 to TRBJ2-5, with D perhaps TRBD1 or TRBD2 (5 bases each). The CDR3 length is 16 residues. The CDR3 loop is CDSSLSPWGSVETQYF. The CDR3 DNA reads as TGTGATAGCAGTTTAAGTCCATGGGGGTCGGTGGAGACCCAGTACTTC.

CDR3: CASSRRDRDYCCEQYF. CDR3 sequence (DNA): TGTGCCAGCAGCCGCCGGGACAGGGATTACTGCTGTGAGCAGTACTTC. The V and J genes are TRBV11-3 and TRBJ2-7; 9 positions match TRBD1. The CDR3 runs 16 residues. Germline-derived CDR1 and CDR2 are SGHNT and YENEEA. Trimming cost V 5 bases and J 7 bases; bases outside gene matches: 15.

Worth noting for this clonotype: The junction and the germline gene differ at one end; a read error may be behind it. V is TRBV4-2 and J is TRBJ2-1; possible D gene TRBD2, 5 bases. From germline, CDR1 is LGHNA and CDR2 YNFKEQ. The CDR3 extends over 18 amino acids. In DNA form, the CDR3 reads TGCGCCAGCAGCCAAGTAGTGAGGGTCCGAGGCTCCTACAATGAGCAGTTCTTC. Its protein is CASSQVVRVRGSYNEQFF.